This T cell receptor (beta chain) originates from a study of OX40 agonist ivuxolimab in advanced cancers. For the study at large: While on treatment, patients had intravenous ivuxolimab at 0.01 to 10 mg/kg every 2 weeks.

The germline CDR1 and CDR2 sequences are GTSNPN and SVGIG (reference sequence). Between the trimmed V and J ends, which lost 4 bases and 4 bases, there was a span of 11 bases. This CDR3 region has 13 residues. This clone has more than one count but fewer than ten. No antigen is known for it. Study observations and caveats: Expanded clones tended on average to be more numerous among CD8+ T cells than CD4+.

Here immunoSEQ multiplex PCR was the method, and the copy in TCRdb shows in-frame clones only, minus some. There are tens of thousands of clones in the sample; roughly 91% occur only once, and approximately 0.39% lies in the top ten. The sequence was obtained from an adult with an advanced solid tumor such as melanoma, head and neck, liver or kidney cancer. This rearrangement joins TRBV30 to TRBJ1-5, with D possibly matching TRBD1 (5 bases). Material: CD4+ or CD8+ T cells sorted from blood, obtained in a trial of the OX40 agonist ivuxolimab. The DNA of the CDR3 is TGTGCCTGGACGAAGGGGTGGAATCAGCCCCAGCATTTT. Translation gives CAWTKGWNQPQHF.